This T cell receptor beta chain appears in the sequencing data of a study of T cell repertoires in cytomegalovirus infection. Overall study: Both CMV infection and a matching HLA type were indicated by public TCR beta signatures.

Study-level results: Cumulative frequency (of public TCR beta family members) identified carriers of CMV plus the relevant HLA. The study found HLA-C-restricted CMV-specific TCR beta clonotypes dominating the ex vivo response.

V dropped 6 bases and J dropped 3; count of bases not matched to a gene: 5. CDR3 size: 13 residues. Germline V gene lookup returns CDR1 DFQATT and CDR2 SNEGSKA (reference sequence). TCRdb fed the reads into MiXCR, producing one record per CDR3 protein. This sample has fewer than 200,000 distinct CDR3 sequences, with approximately 19% found just once. Of note for this clonotype: Antigen: not known.

The sequenced sample was PBMCs. The chain uses TRBV20-1 and TRBJ2-3; 8 bases are a match to TRBD1. This receptor was obtained from a human donor in good health (CMV status not recorded). Some clones in this sample may be carry-over from other donors' samples. In nucleotides, the CDR3 is TGCAGTGCCGGCTACAGGGGGACAGATACGCAGTATTTT. Its translation: CSAGYRGTDTQYF.